What follows are 15 T cell receptor beta chains derived from one specimen sequenced in a study of PD-L1 blockade in urothelial cancer. TCRdb's table, derived via immunoSEQ multiplex PCR, lists solely in-frame clones and lacks some. The table lists over 70,000 clones, roughly 85% of them singletons. The time point was: peripheral blood 6 weeks after treatment start. This specimen was PBMCs, taken around atezolizumab (anti-PD-L1) treatment. These receptors came from a man between 65 and 85 years old with urothelial cancer.

CDR3 region: CASSDPRRGSTEAFF. In nucleotides, the CDR3 is TGTGCCAGCAGTGACCCGAGAAGGGGTTCTACTGAAGCTTTCTTT. The J gene is TRBJ1-1, the V gene TRBV25-1; possibly TRBD1 for D (5 bases). This CDR3 comprises 15 residues. Germline V gives CDR1 MGHDK, CDR2 SYGVNS. Trimming removed 3 bases from V and 5 bases from J, with 16 bases in between.

This clone was found once. V gene TRBV6-1 combines with J gene TRBJ1-4, with D tentatively TRBD1 (5 bases). Deletions cut 2 bases from V and 0 bases from J, with 13 bases between. CDR1 is MNHNS and CDR2 is SASEGT in the germline V gene. The CDR3 has 17 amino acids. The DNA for the CDR3 is TGTGCCAGCAGTGAAATCTGGGAACAGGCAACTAATGAAAAACTGTTTTTT. It specifies CASSEIWEQATNEKLFF.

The chain combines TRBV5-8 with TRBJ2-7; 8 bases fit TRBD1. The CDR3 runs to 13 residues. With V trimmed by 6 bases and J by 4 bases, 6 bases remained unmatched. Germline-derived CDR1 and CDR2 are SGHTS and YDEGEE. The CDR3 DNA reads as TGTGCCAGCATCAGACAGGGGTTGTACGAGCAGTACTTC. Its translation: CASIRQGLYEQYF.

The gene calls are TRBV5-1 and TRBJ1-6; unclear D gene. This CDR3 region has 13 residues. The V gene's germline CDR1 is SGHRS and CDR2 YFSETQ. V was pared by 3 bases and J by 9 bases, with 10 bases between. The CDR3 nucleotides read TGCGCCAGCAGCTCCACTTCTAGTTCACCCCTCCACTTT. Protein: CASSSTSSSPLHF. Full variable domain (rest looked up from reference TRBV5-1 and TRBJ1-6): KAGVTQTPRYLIKTRGQQVTLSCSPISGHRSVSWYQQTPGQGLQFLFEYFSETQRNKGNFPGRFSGRQFSNSRSEMNVSTLELGDSALYLCASSSTSSSPLHFGNGTRLTVT.

Only one count was recorded for this clone. The chain combines TRBV5-1 with TRBJ2-2; D perhaps matches TRBD1 (5 bases). V was trimmed by 0 bases and J by 11 bases, leaving 14 bases between them. This CDR3 is built from 14 residues. Germline V lookup: CDR1 SGHRS, CDR2 YFSETQ. This CDR3 is CASSLGQGVGELFF. CDR3 in DNA: TGCGCCAGCAGCTTGGGGCAGGGTGTTGGAGAGCTGTTTTTT.

The rearrangement joins TRBV19 to TRBJ2-2; 7 positions agree with TRBD1. The germline gives CDR1 LNHDA, CDR2 SQIVND (reference sequence). V shed 6 bases, J shed 7 bases, and the junction held 8 bases outside the gene matches. The CDR3 consists of 14 residues. In DNA form, the CDR3 reads TGTGCCAGTAGGGGACAGATATCCTTCGGGGAGCTGTTTTTT. This codes for CASRGQISFGELFF.

Worth noting for this clone: At one boundary the junction diverges from the germline segment, which might be a read error. This rearrangement joins TRBV7-7 to TRBJ2-5, with a possible D match to TRBD1 (5 bases). CDR3 length: 15 residues. The germline CDR1 and CDR2 sequences are SSHAT and FNYEAQ (reference sequence). As DNA, the CDR3 is TGTGCTAGCAGCTTCACAACAGGTTTGGGCGAGACCCAGTACTTC. Its protein is CASSFTTGLGETQYF. Combining the CDR3 with reference TRBV7-7 and TRBJ2-5 gives the whole variable domain GAGVSQSPRYKVTKRGQDVTLRCDPISSHATLYWYQQALGQGPEFLTYFNYEAQPDKSGLPSDRFSAERPEGSISTLTIQRTEQRDSAMYRCASSFTTGLGETQYFGPGTRLLVL.

The rearrangement joins TRBV5-4 to TRBJ1-4; D call uncertain. V was clipped by 4 bases and J by 2 bases, with 15 bases between them. Germline V gene lookup returns CDR1 SGHNT and CDR2 YYREEE (reference sequence). The CDR3 consists of 16 residues. The CDR3 is CASSPAPGGTNEKLFF. DNA of the CDR3: TGTGCCAGCAGCCCGGCCCCGGGAGGTACTAATGAAAAACTGTTTTTT.

Comments on this clone: In the same sample, other DNA sequences code for this CDR3. The gene calls are TRBV7-9 and TRBJ1-1, with D perhaps matching TRBD1 (5 bases). The CDR3 has 12 residues. CDR1 SEHNR and CDR2 FQNEAQ come from the germline V gene (reference sequence). V was cut by 5 bases and J by 5 bases, with 9 bases left in between. The CDR3 reads CASSRGGTEAFF. Written as DNA, the CDR3 is TGTGCCAGCAGCCGCGGGGGGACTGAAGCTTTCTTT.

The rearrangement uses TRBV6-6 and TRBJ1-2; 8 positions match TRBD1. This CDR3 is built from 14 residues. Germline V gives CDR1 MNHNY, CDR2 SVGAGI (reference sequence). The trim removed 6 bases at V and 6 bases at J, leaving 9 bases unmatched. CDR3 DNA sequence: TGTGCCAGCAGCCTCGGCGCAGGGGGCAATGGCTACACCTTC. It yields the protein CASSLGAGGNGYTF.

This sequence joins TRBV4-1 and TRBJ2-3; D may be TRBD1 (5 bases). V was shortened by 2 bases and J by 0 bases, with 12 bases between the two germline ends. The CDR3 consists of 16 residues. CDR1 is MGHRA and CDR2 is YSYEKL in the germline V gene. CDR3 nucleotide sequence: TGCGCCAGCAGCCAACCCTTGGGGCGGAGCACAGATACGCAGTATTTT. It codes for CASSQPLGRSTDTQYF.

The V and J genes are TRBV7-2 and TRBJ2-3; D is unclear. The CDR3 covers 16 residues. The germline V and J ends were trimmed by 1 base and 0 bases, with 11 bases remaining between them. In germline, CDR1 is SGHTA, CDR2 FQGNSA. This CDR3 is CASSLDFRRSTDTQYF. CDR3 coding DNA: TGTGCCAGCAGCTTAGATTTTAGGCGGAGCACAGATACGCAGTATTTT.

The chain carries TRBV2 and TRBJ1-1; TRBD1 is a possible D gene (6 bases). Germline CDR1 SNHLY, CDR2 FYNNEI. CDR3 length: 13 amino acids. Trimming removed 8 bases at V and 6 bases at J, with 16 bases between. The CDR3 nucleotides are TGTGCCAGCCAGGGGTCCCTTGGGTCTGAAGCTTTCTTT. Translation gives CASQGSLGSEAFF.

The chain couples TRBV30 to TRBJ2-3; 10 bases map to TRBD2. Per the germline V gene, CDR1 is GTSNPN and CDR2 is SVGIG (reference sequence). V dropped 0 bases and J dropped 1; count of bases not matched to a gene: 4. CDR3 size: 16 residues. The CDR3 loop is CAWSVGTSDRTDTQYF. CDR3 nucleotides: TGTGCCTGGAGTGTAGGGACTAGCGACCGCACAGATACGCAGTATTTT. Using reference TRBV30 and TRBJ2-3 for the parts outside the CDR3, the full variable domain is SQTIHQWPATLVQPVGSPLSLECTVEGTSNPNLYWYRQAAGRGLQLLFYSVGIGQISSEVPQNLSASRPQDRQFILSSKKLLLSDSGFYLCAWSVGTSDRTDTQYFGPGTRLTVL.

The rearrangement links TRBV25-1 to TRBJ1-1, with D maybe TRBD1 (5 bases). V lost 7 bases, J lost 4 bases, and 16 bases lay in between. The CDR3 runs 14 residues. Germline V gives CDR1 MGHDK, CDR2 SYGVNS. The CDR3 region is CASTEAGLFTEAFF. CDR3 DNA sequence: TGTGCCAGCACCGAGGCAGGGTTATTCACTGAAGCTTTCTTT. The full variable domain, rest sourced from reference TRBV25-1 and TRBJ1-1, is EADIYQTPRYLVIGTGKKITLECSQTMGHDKMYWYQQDPGMELHLIHYSYGVNSTEKGDLSSESTVSRIRTEHFPLTLESARPSHTSQYLCASTEAGLFTEAFFGQGTRLTVV.